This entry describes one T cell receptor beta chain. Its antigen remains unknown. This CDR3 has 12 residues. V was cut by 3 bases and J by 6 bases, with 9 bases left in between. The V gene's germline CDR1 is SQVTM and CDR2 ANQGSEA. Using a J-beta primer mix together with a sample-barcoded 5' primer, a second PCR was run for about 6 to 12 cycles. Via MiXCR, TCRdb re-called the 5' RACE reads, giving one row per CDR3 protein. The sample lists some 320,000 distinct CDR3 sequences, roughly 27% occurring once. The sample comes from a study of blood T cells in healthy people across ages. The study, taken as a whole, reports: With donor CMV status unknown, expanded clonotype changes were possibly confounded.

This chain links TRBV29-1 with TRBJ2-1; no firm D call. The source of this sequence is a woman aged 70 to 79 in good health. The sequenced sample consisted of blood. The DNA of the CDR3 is TGCAGCGTTGAGGTGTACACCAATGAGCAGTTCTTC. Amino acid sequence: CSVEVYTNEQFF.